The text below deals with one T cell receptor beta chain. This specimen comes from a study of cytomegalovirus exposure and HLA in healthy donors. CDR3 length: 16 amino acids. PCR employed 60 Vbeta and 13 Jbeta primers. This table comes from immunoSEQ multiplex PCR, and its TCRdb copy is limited to in-frame clones, with some not included. This table holds about 110,000 clones, 70% found once. This chain connects TRBV21-1 to TRBJ2-1; no DNA check was done on the table's D call, TRBD2. TRBV21-1 is listed as a pseudogene. Sequenced material: PBMCs. The clonotype was recovered from a man aged 35 to 55 in good health and CMV-seropositive. CDR3 protein: CASSKLAGESYNEQFF. CDR3 coding DNA: TGTGCCAGCAGCAAACTAGCGGGGGAGTCCTACAATGAGCAGTTCTTC.